This T cell receptor (beta chain) was recovered during a study of glioma-infiltrating T cells (dated by TCRdb to about 2016). As for the study more broadly: Sequencing of TCR alpha- and beta-chain repertoires was performed on glioma tissue, on non-neoplastic brain tissue, and on matched peripheral blood mononuclear cells. Three low-grade glioma patients, roughly eight primary glioblastoma patients and three non-glioma patients contributing non-neoplastic brain tissue were included in the paired cohort. To measure divergence between tissue and blood T-cell populations, each tissue-infiltrating repertoire was compared with the peripheral blood repertoire of the same patient. The paper's findings and limits, for the study overall: Group comparisons rested on small numbers: three non-neoplastic, three low-grade glioma and under ten glioblastoma patients. VJ-independent divergence between tissue and blood was lower than expected in non-neoplastic patients but higher than expected in all gliomas, particularly low-grade gliomas. Only a very small number of CDR3 sequences turned up in both tissue and blood, a result put down to high CDR3 diversity combined with limited sampling.

Including cysteine and phenylalanine, the CDR3 has 14 amino acids. The sequence is cut down to CDR3 DNA, 42 bases in frame from base 1. Compared with germline, V lacks 6 bases and J lacks 6 bases; bases without a gene match: 7. Via the germline V gene, CDR1 is SNHLY and CDR2 FYNNEI. This clonotype was counted at least ten times. What this receptor recognizes is not known. No base qualities exist here, and no much larger clone lies one base off it. The iRepertoire nested amplicon-rescue multiplex PCR (arm-PCR) platform was used to amplify TCR alpha and beta CDR3 regions from RNA. The input for one-step reverse transcription and amplification was about 95-450 ng of tissue mRNA or PBMC total RNA. Following bead purification, Illumina adapters were added by a secondary multiplex PCR, and libraries between 200 and 400 bp were gel-purified. Libraries carried internal 6-nucleotide barcodes used for demultiplexing. Libraries were sequenced on an Illumina MiSeq with 2x220 or 2x250 nucleotide paired-end reads. As for how the authors treated the data: FLASH 1.2.11 was used to merge paired reads, and BWA-MEM then aligned the reads to the GRCh37 human genome before TRA and TRB reads were extracted. For V and J assignment, an IMGT-derived reference of cassette sequences and CDR3 motifs that included pseudogenes was used. Reads were translated in three frames, and productive CDR3s were defined by a C…FGXG motif without stop codons. Unique combinations of V-J cassette pair and CDR3 amino acid sequence were defined as clonotypes. Reads were filtered by Hamming distance, thresholded by each sample's sequence error rate in mapped regions. The public reads were reprocessed in TCRdb via fastp at Q25 and MiXCR, keeping in-frame beta chains. CDR3 protein sequences are deduplicated, and each keeps its most common genes and DNA. TCRdb's processing, not the study's, gives the V and J calls here. This sample is represented by roughly 200,000 distinct CDR3 sequences; 25% to 35% of them were singletons. Of the sample, over 20% is held by the ten largest clones.

The chain was built from TRBV2 and TRBJ1-5; 8 junctional bases match TRBD1. The source material was glioma tissue, nonneoplastic brain tissue, or PBMCs (not recorded which). This clonotype originated in a human donor with low-grade glioma or glioblastoma, undergoing nonglioma brain surgery, or in good health (not recorded which). The CDR3 region reads CASSFDRGTQPQHF. The DNA reads TGTGCCAGCAGCTTCGACAGGGGTACTCAGCCCCAGCATTTT.